Sequencing of this TCR beta chain was carried out in a study of cytomegalovirus exposure and HLA in healthy donors. Study-level information: T cells numbering some 170 million yielded more than 95 million unique TCR beta sequences in an earlier analysis. Study-wide results and limits: A later analysis linked a missense variant in DCLRE1C to the trimming of TCR beta V and J genes. The study found most TCR sequences rare, yet found some public TCRs in many donors.

In regard to this clone: Its antigen is not known.

Each donor was nominally healthy when sampled (though unrecorded immune exposures were likely). The PCR made use of 60 Vbeta and 13 Jbeta primers. The data were produced by immunoSEQ multiplex PCR, yet TCRdb's version contains in-frame clones alone and is incomplete. The sample's table shows roughly 140,000 clones. V lost 5 bases, J lost 1 base, and 12 bases lay in between. Germline lookup yields CDR1 SGHRS and CDR2 YFSETQ. The length of the CDR3 is 15 residues. Sequencing was done on a sample of PBMCs. The chain couples TRBV5-1 to TRBJ2-2; perhaps TRBD1 as D (6 bases). The sequence was collected from a man aged 40-49 years in good health and CMV-seronegative. The CDR3 protein is CASSSNRVNTGELFF. The CDR3 DNA reads as TGCGCCAGCAGTTCCAACAGGGTGAACACCGGGGAGCTGTTTTTT.